Listed below are T cell receptor beta chains from one sample, sequenced in a study of graft-versus-host responses after intestinal transplantation. Antigens for these TCRs are unknown. TCRdb's table, derived via immunoSEQ multiplex PCR, lists solely in-frame clones and lacks some. Among some 110,000 clones listed, approximately 94% were seen once. The sample here was unstimulated CD4+ T cells sorted from spleen or lymph node cells, taken before transplant. These receptors came from a human donor who was the organ donor for an intestinal transplant. CDR3s include the opening cysteine and the closing phenylalanine or tryptophan. The D gene is left open where the match is weak. Part of the rows lack a size; the others show once, few, many or a class for expanded clones.

size | D | J | V | CDR3 | DNA
. | TRBD1 | TRBJ1-2 | TRBV5-4 | CASSQGANYGYTF | TGTGCCAGCAGTCAGGGGGCTAACTATGGCTACACCTTC
. | TRBD2 | TRBJ2-3 | TRBV6-5 | CASSRTSGTDTQYF | TGTGCCAGCAGCAGAACTAGCGGCACAGATACGCAGTATTTT
. | TRBD1 | TRBJ2-1 | TRBV11-2 | CASSRHLGQGAHNEQFF | TGTGCCAGCAGCCGACATCTAGGACAGGGGGCCCACAATGAGCAGTTCTTC
. | . | TRBJ2-7 | TRBV18 | CASSPARVYEQYF | TGTGCCAGCTCACCGGCGCGGGTCTACGAGCAGTACTTC
once | . | TRBJ2-7 | TRBV20-1 | CSARETGEQYF | TGCAGTGCTAGAGAGACGGGGGAGCAGTACTTC
. | TRBD2 | TRBJ2-3 | TRBV18 | CASSPSSGLAGADTQYF | TGTGCCAGCTCACCTAGCAGCGGACTAGCTGGGGCAGATACGCAGTATTTT
. | . | TRBJ1-2 | TRBV2 | CASSGRLYGYTF | TGTGCCAGCAGTGGCCGCCTCTATGGCTACACCTTC
. | . | TRBJ1-5 | TRBV5-6 | CASSLDRDQPQHF | TGTGCCAGCAGCTTGGACAGGGATCAGCCCCAGCATTTT
. | . | TRBJ1-2 | TRBV6-1 | CASSGPFWDGYTF | TGTGCCAGCAGTGGCCCATTCTGGGACGGCTACACCTTC
once | . | TRBJ2-1 | TRBV4-2 | CASSQDSGDEQFF | TGTGCCAGCAGCCAAGATTCTGGTGATGAGCAGTTCTTC
. | . | TRBJ2-2 | TRBV15 | CATSSGRSAGELFF | TGTGCCACCAGCAGCGGCAGGTCAGCCGGGGAGCTGTTTTTT
. | . | TRBJ2-1 | TRBV28 | CASSRTVDNEQFF | TGTGCCAGCAGCAGAACAGTCGACAATGAGCAGTTCTTC
. | TRBD2 | TRBJ2-1 | TRBV25-1 | CASSTGTSGKYEQFF | TGTGCCAGCAGTACCGGGACTAGCGGGAAATATGAGCAGTTCTTC
. | TRBD1 | TRBJ1-2 | TRBV29-1 | CSVGVGQGSNGYTF | TGCAGCGTTGGGGTTGGACAGGGTTCAAATGGCTACACCTTC
. | TRBD1 | TRBJ2-5 | TRBV19 | CASSIPGQGARETQYF | TGTGCCAGTAGTATACCGGGACAGGGGGCTCGAGAGACCCAGTACTTC
. | TRBD2 | TRBJ2-7 | TRBV7-8 | CASSSHGTSWSYEQYF | TGTGCCAGCAGCTCCCACGGGACTAGCTGGTCCTACGAGCAGTACTTC
. | . | TRBJ2-1 | TRBV15 | CATSTRWGNARDEQFF | TGTGCCACCAGCACTCGTTGGGGTAACGCTCGGGATGAGCAGTTCTTC
few | . | TRBJ1-1 | TRBV18 | CASSPGNTEAFF | TGTGCCAGCTCACCAGGGAACACTGAAGCTTTCTTT
. | . | TRBJ2-5 | TRBV20-1 | CSAGHKETQYF | TGCAGTGCTGGACATAAAGAGACCCAGTACTTC
. | . | TRBJ1-1 | TRBV5-4 | CASSLFGGANTEAFF | TGTGCCAGCAGCTTATTCGGGGGCGCCAACACTGAAGCTTTCTTT
. | . | TRBJ2-7 | TRBV29-1 | CMEETYEQYF | TGCATGGAAGAGACCTACGAGCAGTACTTC
. | TRBD1 | TRBJ2-7 | TRBV14 | CASSPDRTGGSYEQYF | TGTGCCAGCAGCCCGGACCGGACAGGGGGCTCCTACGAGCAGTACTTC
. | TRBD1 | TRBJ2-3 | TRBV30 | CAWSSGTGRVGTDTQYF | TGTGCCTGGAGTTCCGGGACAGGGAGGGTGGGCACAGATACGCAGTATTTT
. | . | TRBJ1-1 | TRBV19 | CASSIGTQDTEAFF | TGTGCCAGTAGTATAGGGACACAAGACACTGAAGCTTTCTTT
. | . | TRBJ2-5 | TRBV19 | CASSETGREKTQYF | TGTGCCAGTAGTGAGACAGGGAGGGAAAAGACCCAGTACTTC
. | . | TRBJ2-3 | TRBV5-4 | CASSFVKGGTDTQYF | TGTGCCAGCAGCTTCGTAAAGGGAGGCACAGATACGCAGTATTTT
. | . | TRBJ2-5 | TRBV20-1 | CSVLRGETQYF | TGCAGTGTTCTTAGGGGAGAGACCCAGTACTTC
once | . | TRBJ2-3 | TRBV5-8 | CASSLVFNTQYF | TGTGCCAGCAGCCTTGTCTTCAATACGCAGTATTTT
. | . | TRBJ2-3 | TRBV29-1 | CSVEKFEGTDTQYF | TGCAGCGTAGAAAAATTCGAGGGTACAGATACGCAGTATTTT
. | . | TRBJ1-2 | TRBV28 | CASSWGFRENYGYTF | TGTGCCAGCAGTTGGGGGTTCAGAGAAAACTATGGCTACACCTTC
. | TRBD2 | TRBJ2-1 | TRBV27 | CASAREGPNEQFF | TGTGCCAGCGCGCGGGAGGGCCCCAATGAGCAGTTCTTC
. | . | TRBJ2-1 | TRBV9 | CASSVLESNEQFF | TGTGCCAGCAGCGTCCTAGAGTCGAATGAGCAGTTCTTC
. | . | TRBJ2-5 | TRBV7-9 | CASSRQGGTQYF | TGTGCCAGCAGCCGACAGGGAGGGACCCAGTACTTC
. | . | TRBJ2-3 | TRBV7-2 | CASSLSRGDTDTQYF | TGTGCCAGCAGCTTATCCCGGGGAGACACAGATACGCAGTATTTT
. | TRBD1 | TRBJ2-7 | TRBV20-1 | CSGQVSYEQYF | TGCAGCGGACAGGTCTCCTACGAGCAGTACTTC
. | . | TRBJ2-1 | TRBV11-2 | CASSRSRSSYNEQFF | TGTGCCAGCAGCCGCTCCCGGAGCTCCTACAATGAGCAGTTCTTC
. | . | TRBJ2-7 | TRBV28 | CASRPWGLYEQYF | TGTGCCAGCAGACCCTGGGGGCTCTACGAGCAGTACTTC
. | TRBD1 | TRBJ1-5 | TRBV19 | CASSRFLQGGSNQPQHF | TGTGCCAGTTCACGATTTTTACAGGGGGGGAGCAATCAGCCCCAGCATTTT
. | . | TRBJ2-2 | TRBV6-1 | CASSEGGNTGELFF | TGTGCCAGCAGTGAAGGAGGGAACACCGGGGAGCTGTTTTTT
. | TRBD2 | TRBJ2-1 | TRBV18 | CASSKRTSGSSYNEQFF | TGTGCCAGCTCAAAAAGGACTAGCGGGAGCTCCTACAATGAGCAGTTCTTC
. | TRBD1 | TRBJ2-1 | TRBV28 | CASSSGTGDVGDNEQFF | TGTGCCAGCAGTTCGGGGACAGGCGACGTTGGGGACAATGAGCAGTTCTTC
. | . | TRBJ1-2 | TRBV30 | CAWSGTSMGDGYTF | TGTGCCTGGAGCGGGACATCCATGGGAGATGGCTACACCTTC
. | . | TRBJ1-1 | TRBV18 | CASSPRSGSWNTEAFF | TGTGCCAGCTCACCACGCTCCGGCAGCTGGAACACTGAAGCTTTCTTT
. | . | TRBJ2-7 | TRBV19 | CASSIQASYEQYF | TGTGCCAGTAGTATCCAGGCTTCCTACGAGCAGTACTTC
. | . | TRBJ1-4 | TRBV11-2 | CASSLEGGTNEKLFF | TGTGCCAGCAGCCTCGAGGGGGGTACTAATGAAAAACTGTTTTTT
. | . | TRBJ2-2 | TRBV7-9 | CASSAPMNTGELFF | TGTGCCAGCAGCGCCCCCATGAACACCGGGGAGCTGTTTTTT
. | TRBD2 | TRBJ2-3 | TRBV30 | CAWSAGLAGDADTQYF | TGTGCCTGGAGCGCGGGACTAGCGGGAGACGCAGATACGCAGTATTTT
. | TRBD1 | TRBJ1-1 | TRBV19 | CASSQGANTEAFF | TGTGCCAGTAGCCAGGGGGCGAACACTGAAGCTTTCTTT
. | TRBD1 | TRBJ1-2 | TRBV19 | CASSHLDREGGYTF | TGTGCCAGTAGCCACCTAGACAGGGAGGGCGGCTACACCTTC
. | . | TRBJ1-1 | TRBV6-5 | CASSEIGQFKAFF | TGTGCCAGCAGTGAAATTGGACAGTTTAAAGCTTTCTTT
. | TRBD2 | TRBJ2-7 | TRBV5-8 | CASSLFLYRGELTSGTIPDF | TGTGCCAGCAGCTTGTTCTTATACAGGGGCGAATTAACTAGCGGGACCATTCCAGACTTC